The rows below give T cell receptor beta chains drawn from one sample of a study of T-cell reconstitution after alpha-beta-depleted transplantation in children. Each CDR3 protein gets one entry after TCRdb re-called the PCR reads with MiXCR. The table shows 350,000 to 450,000 distinct CDR3 sequences, with about a fifth occurring only once. Sequences were derived from PBMCs from the stem cell graft donor, sampled from the stem cell graft. The origin of the receptors is a human donor who donated a stem cell graft to a child with acute myeloid leukemia. CDR3s include the opening cysteine and the closing phenylalanine or tryptophan. A D gene is named only where the DNA matches it firmly. Clone size appears in some rows only: once, few, many, or a class for an expanded clone.

j_gene: TRBJ2-3; abundance: many; v_gene: TRBV29-1; d_gene: TRBD2; CDR3nt: TGCAGCGTTGAAAAGGGCGGGAGTAGCACAGATACGCAGTATTTT; CDR3aa: CSVEKGGSSTDTQYF
j_gene: TRBJ2-1; abundance: NA; v_gene: TRBV3-1; d_gene: TRBD2; CDR3nt: TGTGCCAGCAGCCATTATCTAGCGGGAGACAATGAGCAGTTCTTC; CDR3aa: CASSHYLAGDNEQFF
j_gene: TRBJ2-1; abundance: NA; v_gene: TRBV7-3; d_gene: NA; CDR3nt: TGTGCCAGCAGCTTATCTAGCGTCTACAATGAGCAGTTCTTC; CDR3aa: CASSLSSVYNEQFF
j_gene: TRBJ1-2; abundance: NA; v_gene: TRBV12-5; d_gene: TRBD1; CDR3nt: TGTGCTAGTGGTTCGGGACAGGGGAGCTATGGCTACACCTTC; CDR3aa: CASGSGQGSYGYTF
j_gene: TRBJ2-1; abundance: few; v_gene: TRBV5-1; d_gene: TRBD2; CDR3nt: TGCGCCAGCAGCTTGGTGGTGGGAGGGAATAATGAGCAGTTCTTC; CDR3aa: CASSLVVGGNNEQFF
j_gene: TRBJ2-1; abundance: few; v_gene: TRBV20-1; d_gene: TRBD2; CDR3nt: TGCAGTGCTAGCACGAGCGGGAGCTCCTACAATGAGCAGTTCTTC; CDR3aa: CSASTSGSSYNEQFF
j_gene: TRBJ2-3; abundance: NA; v_gene: TRBV10-3; d_gene: TRBD2; CDR3nt: TGTGCCATCAGTGAGGGACTAGCCACAGATACGCAGTATTTT; CDR3aa: CAISEGLATDTQYF
j_gene: TRBJ2-7; abundance: NA; v_gene: TRBV2; d_gene: NA; CDR3nt: TGTGCCAGCACTGACAATTACGAGCAGTACTTC; CDR3aa: CASTDNYEQYF
j_gene: TRBJ2-1; abundance: many; v_gene: TRBV29-1; d_gene: TRBD1; CDR3nt: TGCAGCGTTGAAGGGACAGGGGTATCCTACAATGAGCAGTTCTTC; CDR3aa: CSVEGTGVSYNEQFF
j_gene: TRBJ2-7; abundance: NA; v_gene: TRBV12-3/TRBV12-4; d_gene: TRBD2; CDR3nt: TGTGCCAGCAGTTCCCCCCGGGTAGCGGGGGGTACGTTGAGCTCCTACGAGCAGTACTTC; CDR3aa: CASSSPRVAGGTLSSYEQYF
j_gene: TRBJ2-1; abundance: NA; v_gene: TRBV4-1; d_gene: NA; CDR3nt: TGCGCCAGCAGCCAAGACCTCAACAATGAGCAGTTCTTC; CDR3aa: CASSQDLNNEQFF
j_gene: TRBJ1-1; abundance: NA; v_gene: TRBV29-1; d_gene: NA; CDR3nt: TGCAGCGTTGCTCCCGACAGGAACACTGAAGCTTTCTTT; CDR3aa: CSVAPDRNTEAFF
j_gene: TRBJ2-7; abundance: NA; v_gene: TRBV7-9; d_gene: TRBD1; CDR3nt: TGTGCCAGCAGCTACCTGACAGGGGAGAAGGGCTACGAGCAGTACTTC; CDR3aa: CASSYLTGEKGYEQYF
j_gene: TRBJ2-1; abundance: NA; v_gene: TRBV4-3; d_gene: TRBD2; CDR3nt: TGCGCGGGGGAGCGGGAGGGCTACAATGAGCAGTTCTTC; CDR3aa: CAGEREGYNEQFF
j_gene: TRBJ1-3; abundance: many; v_gene: TRBV12-3/TRBV12-4; d_gene: NA; CDR3nt: TGTGCCAGCAGGGGACAAGGGTTTATCGGAAACACCATATATTTT; CDR3aa: CASRGQGFIGNTIYF
j_gene: TRBJ2-1; abundance: NA; v_gene: TRBV12-3/TRBV12-4; d_gene: TRBD1; CDR3nt: TGTGCCAGCAGTTGGGACAGGGTCAACAATGAGCAGTTCTTC; CDR3aa: CASSWDRVNNEQFF
j_gene: TRBJ1-6; abundance: NA; v_gene: TRBV7-8; d_gene: NA; CDR3nt: TGTGCCAGCACAGGGGTGTCTTTTTCACCCCTCCACTTT; CDR3aa: CASTGVSFSPLHF
j_gene: TRBJ2-1; abundance: NA; v_gene: TRBV11-2; d_gene: NA; CDR3nt: TGTGCCAGTCTCGTTGTACCGGATTCCGGCAATGAGCAGTTCTTC; CDR3aa: CASLVVPDSGNEQFF
j_gene: TRBJ1-1; abundance: NA; v_gene: TRBV20-1; d_gene: NA; CDR3nt: TGCAGTGTAGGGACGATTGCGGCCACTGAAGCTTTCTTT; CDR3aa: CSVGTIAATEAFF
j_gene: TRBJ2-7; abundance: NA; v_gene: TRBV12-3/TRBV12-4; d_gene: NA; CDR3nt: TGTGCCAGCAGTTTATGGGAGGAAGACGAGCAGTACTTC; CDR3aa: CASSLWEEDEQYF
j_gene: TRBJ2-2; abundance: NA; v_gene: TRBV7-9; d_gene: NA; CDR3nt: TGTGCCAGCAGCACAGACGGATGGGGCGGGGAGCTGTTTTTT; CDR3aa: CASSTDGWGGELFF
j_gene: TRBJ2-5; abundance: few; v_gene: TRBV27; d_gene: TRBD2; CDR3nt: TGTGCCAGCAGAAAGACTAGCGGGACAGAGACCCAGTACTTC; CDR3aa: CASRKTSGTETQYF
j_gene: TRBJ2-2; abundance: few; v_gene: TRBV29-1; d_gene: NA; CDR3nt: TGCAGCGTTGTAAGAGGGAGCACCGGGGAGCTGTTTTTT; CDR3aa: CSVVRGSTGELFF
j_gene: TRBJ2-3; abundance: many; v_gene: TRBV20-1; d_gene: NA; CDR3nt: TGCAGTGCTAGGGCGAATACGCAGTATTTT; CDR3aa: CSARANTQYF
j_gene: TRBJ2-1; abundance: NA; v_gene: TRBV28; d_gene: TRBD1; CDR3nt: TGTGCCAGCCAGCCAGGGACAGGGGGCTACAATGAGCAGTTCTTC; CDR3aa: CASQPGTGGYNEQFF
j_gene: TRBJ2-7; abundance: NA; v_gene: TRBV28; d_gene: TRBD2; CDR3nt: TGTGCCAGCAGTTCCGGGACTAGCGTAGGGGAGCAGTACTTC; CDR3aa: CASSSGTSVGEQYF